This T cell receptor (beta chain) was documented in a study of read filtering for tumor transcriptome and immune sequencing. Molecular barcoded adaptors covering alpha/delta and beta/gamma chains were used on around 400 ng RNA. MiXCR, applied by TCRdb to the reads, yields one record per CDR3 protein. Of 40,000 to 50,000 distinct CDR3 sequences listed, roughly 19% are singletons. V lost 0 bases and J lost 4, with 11 bases in between. The CDR3 runs 15 residues. Germline V CDR1 and CDR2: LNHNV, YYDKDF (reference sequence). This clonotype has at least ten counts. This chain links TRBV15 with TRBJ2-3; D not certain. Sequencing was performed on a population of CD138-negative cells sorted from bone marrow. This sequence was found in a donor aged 40 or older with multiple myeloma. This chain's CDR3 is CATSRDIARSDTQYF. CDR3 in DNA: TGTGCCACCAGCAGAGATATCGCGCGATCAGATACGCAGTATTTT.